The 4 T cell receptor beta chains below were found in one sample sequenced in a study of T cells in women clearing cervical HPV infection. The protocol was immunoSEQ multiplex PCR, while the TCRdb copy is restricted to in-frame clones and leaves out a portion. The table for this sample gives tens of thousands of clones. The material sequenced was blood buffy coat. These receptors were obtained from a woman between 18 and 75 years old with a cervical HPV16 infection that either progressed to CIN3+ or cleared (not recorded which).

In regard to this clone: The CDR3 extends 3 residues past the end of the read, so its final part is completed from the germline J gene. V usage is TRBV2 and J usage is TRBJ2-7; D is perhaps TRBD1 (5 bases). This CDR3 is built from 15 residues. Per the germline V gene, CDR1 is SNHLY and CDR2 is FYNNEI. Trimming removed 7 bases at V and 0 bases at J, with 16 bases between. The CDR3 sequence: CASNGAPLSSYEQYF. The CDR3 DNA, read in part, is TGTGCCAGCAATGGGGCCCCCCTTAGCTCCTACGAG. Full variable domain (missing parts from reference TRBV2 and TRBJ2-7): EPEVTQTPSHQVTQMGQEVILRCVPISNHLYFYWYRQILGQKVEFLVSFYNNEISEKSEIFDDQFSVERPDGSNFTLKIRSTKLEDSAMYFCASNGAPLSSYEQYFGPGTRLTVT.

Remarks on this clone: The CDR3 is cut off 3 residues early in the read; its end comes from the germline J gene. At the DNA level, this CDR3 is encoded by other sequences in the same sample as well. This chain uses TRBV29-1 with TRBJ1-3; 7 bases map to TRBD1. Trimming took 7 bases from V and 4 from J; bases not matched to a gene: 7. The CDR3 is made up of 13 amino acids. The germline CDR1 and CDR2 sequences are SQVTM and ANQGSEA. The CDR3 bases that were read are TGCAGCGCCGCCCAGGGGGGAGGAAACACC. Protein sequence: CSAAQGGGNT. The whole CDR3 region reads CSAAQGGGNTIYF.

For this clone: The read falls 3 residues short of the CDR3 end, and the missing part is taken from the germline J gene. The rearrangement links TRBV9 to TRBJ2-3; TRBD2 matches at 9 bases. The J segment lost 0 bases and the V segment lost 0 bases, leaving 5 bases of the junction unmatched. Germline V lookup: CDR1 SGDLS, CDR2 YYNGEE. CDR3 length: 17 residues. Partial CDR3 DNA: TGTGCCAGCAGCGTAGATCCCCTAGCGGGAAGCACAGATACG. This gives the protein CASSVDPLAGSTDT. The full CDR3 protein is CASSVDPLAGSTDTQYF. The full variable domain, its missing parts supplied by reference TRBV9 and TRBJ2-3, is DSGVTQTPKHLITATGQRVTLRCSPRSGDLSVYWYQQSLDQGLQFLIQYYNGEERAKGNILERFSAQQFPDLHSELNLSSLELGDSALYFCASSVDPLAGSTDTQYFGPGTRLTVL.

With respect to this clone: From the germline J gene comes the end of the CDR3, since the read stops 3 residues before it. The chain recombines TRBV18 with TRBJ1-2, with 10 positions matching TRBD1. This CDR3 is 16 amino acids long. Germline CDR1 reads KGHSH; CDR2 reads LQKENI. The DNA read from the CDR3 is TGTGCCAGCTCAGGGGTAGGACAGGGGGTAACCTACGAC. As protein: CASSGVGQGVTYD. The whole CDR3 reads CASSGVGQGVTYDYTF.